These 13 T cell receptor beta chains share one sample of origin, sequenced in a study of control samples from healthy donors and cancer patients. This table comes from immunoSEQ multiplex PCR, and its TCRdb copy is limited to in-frame clones, with some not included. The table lists approximately 150,000 clones, 94% of them singletons. The specimen sequenced was blood. The source is a woman under 30 in good health.

The chain combines TRBV28 with TRBJ2-1; possibly TRBD2 for D (6 bases). CDR3 size: 15 residues. Trimming removed 5 bases from V and 4 bases from J, with 15 bases in between. The germline V gene has CDR1 MDHEN and CDR2 SYDVKM. This CDR3 reads CASSPELGGYNEQFF. CDR3 DNA: TGTGCCAGCAGTCCTGAGTTGGGAGGATACAATGAGCAGTTCTTC.

This rearrangement joins TRBV4-1 to TRBJ2-7; D is uncertain. This CDR3 region has 15 residues. The V gene lost 0 bases and the J gene lost 6 bases, with 15 bases spanning the gap. From germline, CDR1 is MGHRA and CDR2 YSYEKL. The CDR3 DNA is TGCGCCAGCAGCCAAGAGCTAGTCGAAGGGTTCGAGCAGTACTTC. This translates into CASSQELVEGFEQYF.

This chain uses TRBV6-5 with TRBJ1-4; possibly TRBD1 for D (5 bases). This CDR3 is built from 14 residues. The V end lost 6 bases, the J end lost 2 bases, and 10 bases lay between the germline ends. CDR1 is MNHEY and CDR2 is SVGAGI in the germline V gene. This CDR3 is CASSQTATNEKLFF. The CDR3 DNA reads as TGTGCCAGCAGCCAGACAGCCACTAATGAAAAACTGTTTTTT.

V usage is TRBV3-1 (or the pseudogene TRBV3-2) and J usage is TRBJ2-6; D is unclear. Germline loops: CDR1 LGHDT, CDR2 YNNKEL (reference sequence). The CDR3 is made up of 14 amino acids. V lost 2 bases and J 4 bases, leaving 6 bases between the germline ends. CDR3 in amino acids: CASSQYRGANVLTF. The CDR3 DNA follows: TGTGCCAGCAGCCAATATCGAGGGGCCAACGTCCTGACTTTC.

The chain carries TRBV6-6 and TRBJ2-7, with 11 bases lining up with TRBD2. The CDR3 totals 15 residues. Trimming cost V 2 bases and J 5 bases; bases outside gene matches: 5. Germline values: CDR1 MNHNY, CDR2 SVGAGI (reference sequence). CDR3 in DNA: TGTGCCAGCAGTTACCCGACTAGCGGGAAGGACGAGCAGTACTTC. Translating gives CASSYPTSGKDEQYF.

The genes are TRBV7-8 and TRBJ1-2; D unclear. Germline V CDR1 and CDR2: SGHVS, FQNEAQ. V shed 1 base and J shed 4 bases, with 10 bases lying between them. The CDR3 runs 14 residues. The CDR3 here is CASSLEVQTYGYTF. The CDR3 nucleotides read TGTGCCAGCAGCTTAGAGGTACAGACCTATGGCTACACCTTC.

The DNA of the CDR3 is TGCGCCAGCAGTGGCTTCCGGGACGGCGGCTATGGCTACACCTTC. It specifies CASSGFRDGGYGYTF. The rearrangement joins TRBV10-1 to TRBJ1-2, with a weak D call TRBD1 (5 bases). Germline V gives CDR1 WNHNN, CDR2 SYGVQD (reference sequence). V was shortened by 4 bases and J by 4 bases, with 16 bases between the two germline ends. The CDR3 totals 15 residues.

The chain combines TRBV9 with TRBJ1-4; 7 bases line up with TRBD1. The germline CDR1 and CDR2 sequences are SGDLS and YYNGEE. CDR3 length equals 15 residues. V was pared by 3 bases and J by 6 bases, with 8 bases of the junction left unmatched. DNA of the CDR3: TGTGCCAGCAGCGCAGGGGGGACAGCTGATGAAAAACTGTTTTTT. This translates into CASSAGGTADEKLFF.

The sample holds one count of this clone. The CDR3 nucleotides read TGTGCCAGCAGCCCGGGACAGGGGGCTGACTATGGCTACACCTTC. It codes for CASSPGQGADYGYTF. The chain recombines TRBV5-4 with TRBJ1-2, with TRBD1 matching over 12 bases. The junction had 4 bases not matched to a gene; V was cut back by 4 bases and J by 3 bases. Germline V gene data show CDR1 as SGHNT and CDR2 as YYREEE (reference sequence). This CDR3 spans 15 amino acids.

V usage is TRBV11-1 and J usage is TRBJ1-2; 7 nucleotides align to TRBD1. Germline CDR1 SGHAT, CDR2 FQDESV (reference sequence). Losses at the gene ends were 6 bases for V and 3 bases for J; bases not matched to a gene: 10. CDR3 length equals 15 residues. The CDR3 DNA sequence: TGTGCCAGCAGAAGAAGGGACAGACTAGACTATGGCTACACCTTC. It specifies CASRRRDRLDYGYTF.

The chain joins TRBV4-3 to TRBJ2-1; TRBD2 might be the D (6 bases). Germline CDR1 is LGHNA and CDR2 is YSLEER. The germline V and J ends were trimmed by 4 bases and 3 bases, with 7 bases remaining between them. The CDR3 is made up of 13 amino acids. This CDR3 is CASSPGGYNEQFF. The CDR3 DNA follows: TGCGCCAGCAGCCCCGGGGGCTACAATGAGCAGTTCTTC.

This rearrangement joins TRBV5-6 to TRBJ1-2; D call uncertain. Per the germline V gene, CDR1 is SGHDT and CDR2 is YYEEEE. The CDR3 length is 13 residues. Trimming pared 0 bases from V and 2 bases from J, leaving 5 bases between. The CDR3 protein is CASSLEPNYGYTF. CDR3 DNA: TGTGCCAGCAGCTTGGAACCAAACTATGGCTACACCTTC.

This chain connects TRBV27 to TRBJ1-2, with TRBD1 matching over 9 bases. The CDR3 totals 15 residues. The V gene's germline CDR1 is MNHEY and CDR2 SMNVEV (reference sequence). V was clipped by 5 bases and J by 4 bases; unmatched bases: 8. The CDR3 bases are TGTGCCAGCAGTAGGGATCAGACAGGGGGCTATGGCTACACCTTC. It specifies CASSRDQTGGYGYTF.